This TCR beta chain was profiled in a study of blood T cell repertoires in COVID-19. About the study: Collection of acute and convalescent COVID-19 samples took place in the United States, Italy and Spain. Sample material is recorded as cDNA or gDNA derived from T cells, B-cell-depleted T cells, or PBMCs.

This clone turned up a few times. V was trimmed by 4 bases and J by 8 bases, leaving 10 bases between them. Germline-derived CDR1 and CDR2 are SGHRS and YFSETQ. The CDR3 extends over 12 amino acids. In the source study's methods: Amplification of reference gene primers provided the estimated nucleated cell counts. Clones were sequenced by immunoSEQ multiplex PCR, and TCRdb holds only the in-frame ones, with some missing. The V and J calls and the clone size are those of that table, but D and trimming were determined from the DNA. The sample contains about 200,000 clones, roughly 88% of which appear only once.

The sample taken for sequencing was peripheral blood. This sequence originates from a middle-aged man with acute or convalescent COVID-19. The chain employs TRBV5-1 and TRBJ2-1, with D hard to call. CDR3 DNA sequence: TGCGCCAGCAGCCTTCGCCGGGATGAGCAGTTCTTC. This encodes CASSLRRDEQFF.